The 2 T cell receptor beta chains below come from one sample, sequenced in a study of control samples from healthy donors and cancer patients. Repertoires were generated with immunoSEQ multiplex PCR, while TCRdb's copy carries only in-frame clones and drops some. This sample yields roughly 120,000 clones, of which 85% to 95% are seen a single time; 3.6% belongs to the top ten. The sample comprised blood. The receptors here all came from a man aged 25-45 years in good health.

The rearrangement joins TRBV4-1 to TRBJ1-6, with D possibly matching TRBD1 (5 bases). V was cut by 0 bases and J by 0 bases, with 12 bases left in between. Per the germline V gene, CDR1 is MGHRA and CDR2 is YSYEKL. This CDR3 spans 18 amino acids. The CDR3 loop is CASSQDWGGSSYNSPLHF. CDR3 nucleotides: TGCGCCAGCAGCCAAGATTGGGGCGGGAGCTCCTATAATTCACCCCTCCACTTT.

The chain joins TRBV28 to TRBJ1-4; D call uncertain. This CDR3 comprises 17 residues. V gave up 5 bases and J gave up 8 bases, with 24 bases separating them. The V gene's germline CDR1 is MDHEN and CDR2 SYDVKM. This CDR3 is CASSPPTGRRSAEKLFF. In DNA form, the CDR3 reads TGTGCCAGCAGTCCCCCGACTGGGCGACGGTCAGCGGAAAAACTGTTTTTT. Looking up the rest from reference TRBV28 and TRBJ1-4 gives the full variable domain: DVKVTQSSRYLVKRTGEKVFLECVQDMDHENMFWYRQDPGLGLRLIYFSYDVKMKEKGDIPEGYSVSREKKERFSLILESASTNQTSMYLCASSPPTGRRSAEKLFFGSGTQLSVL.